The entry below gives a single T cell receptor (beta chain) sequence along with its context. Its antigen is currently unknown. Only in-frame clones appear in the TCRdb table, and some are missing; sequencing was by immunoSEQ multiplex PCR. The sample carries approximately 6,600 clones, around 50% recorded once. This record comes from a study of PD-1 blockade in classical Hodgkin lymphoma. Study details: Once every 2 weeks, patients received intravenous nivolumab at 3 mg/kg. Findings of the study overall: A significant rise in TCR diversity was seen by C4D1 for CD4+ cells but not for CD8+ cells.

The V and J ends lost 2 bases and 4 bases respectively, with 15 bases between them. Germline V gene sequence: CDR1 MNHNY, CDR2 SVGAGI (reference sequence). The CDR3 is 15 amino acids. Following autologous stem cell transplantation, relapse occurred in every patient, and exposure to brentuximab vedotin varied. Magnetic negative selection, applied to thawed PBMCs, was used to isolate the CD8+ T cells. The specimen comprised CD8+ T cells from blood, sampled at baseline. The origin of this receptor is a human donor with classical Hodgkin lymphoma. The chain employs TRBV6-6 and TRBJ2-7, with a possible D match to TRBD1 (6 bases). Here the CDR3 DNA reads TGTGCCAGCAGTTACACCCTGGGGGCCGGGTACGAGCAGTACTTC. This gives the protein CASSYTLGAGYEQYF.